This T cell receptor (beta chain) came from a study of T cells in Graves' hyperthyroidism and ophthalmopathy (dated by TCRdb to between 2018 and 2020). In the study overall: Peripheral blood samples were taken at the time of initial diagnosis, prior to any treatment. To identify TCR V-J signatures that set the groups apart, the researchers used a discovery cohort of 100 patients, made up of 40 to 45 with Graves' ophthalmopathy and some 55 with stable Graves' hyperthyroidism. Prospective prediction of ophthalmopathy was tested in an independent validation cohort consisting of 18 hyperthyroidism patients and approximately 16 patients who later progressed to ophthalmopathy. The 85 to 100 discovery patients were randomly split 7:3 into training and test sets. The study also compared thyroid tissue and blood T-cell repertoires from over 5 Graves' hyperthyroidism patients. Following sampling, methimazole starting at 30 mg daily was given to hyperthyroidism patients, and high-dose intravenous methylprednisolone was given to ophthalmopathy patients. The paper reports TCR Vbeta CDR3 sequencing of fewer than 150 peripheral blood samples: some 41 ophthalmopathy, about 75 hyperthyroidism and 17 progressor patients.

The CDR3 runs 15 residues from the cysteine to the phenylalanine. Of all the DNA, just the CDR3 is kept, 45 bases in frame from base 1. Per the germline V gene, MDHEN is the CDR1 and SYDVKM is the CDR2. Relative to germline, V is 4 bases shorter and J is 2 bases shorter, with 15 bases between their ends. This clonotype occurred many times. The target of this receptor is not known. Within one base of it there is no much larger clone, and no base qualities were kept. Moderately to severely active disease, a Clinical Activity Score of at least 3, a NOSPECS grade of at least 4, and a duration under 3 months were present in ophthalmopathy patients. Exclusion was applied to patients with uncontrolled infections, other autoimmune diseases, pregnancy or lactation. Diagnoses were established on the basis of clinical symptoms, serum thyroxine and TRAb, thyroid ultrasound, and orbital computed tomography. Ficoll-Paque density gradient centrifugation was used to isolate PBMCs from around 10 ml of fresh peripheral blood. Total RNA was extracted using Trizol reagent, and RNA quality was assessed on an Agilent 2100 Bioanalyzer.

The TCR beta CDR3 regions were amplified from the RNA transcripts. For the first round of RT-PCR on the TCR CDR3, the HTBI primer set was used together with the Qiagen OneStep RT-PCR kit. Libraries were constructed in a second round of multiplex PCR, after which size selection and purification were carried out. Sequencing of the libraries was done on an Illumina HiSeq2000 using paired-end 100 bp reads. In the source study's methods: Raw data were processed with SOAPnuke, discarding reads with adapters, uncalled bases, mean Phred below 15, or no exact constant-primer or identifier match. COPE v1.2.5 was used to merge high-quality paired reads, and clonotypes were defined as unique nucleotide sequences. MiTCR v1.1 was used to align the clonotypes against IMGT TRBV, TRBD and TRBJ reference segments. Analysis was restricted to V-J combinations with a frequency above 0.0001, which covered about 99% of repertoires. The TCS score was defined as the ratio of F50 (clonal expansion) to E x V (chaos), calculated using BLOSUM62-based TCRdist between CDR3 peptides within each V-J. Welch's t-statistics and random forest reduced 500 to 650 V-J features to 13, which were used in a naive Bayes classifier (R e1071). Thyroid-blood repertoire similarity was quantified with the Morisita-Horn index. TCRdb reanalyzed the raw reads on its own, using fastp at Q25 for trimming and MiXCR for clone calling, and kept in-frame beta chains. Identical CDR3 proteins give one entry, which carries the most common genes and DNA. The V and J calls shown here were made by TCRdb, not taken from the authors' results. The sample table shows 600,000 to 700,000 distinct CDR3 sequences, and approximately 14% are seen once. Together, the top ten hold 3.5% to 4.5% of the sample.

Overall results and qualifications from the work: Most expanded thyroid clonotypes (frequency above 0.001) were also detected in blood, suggesting blood repertoires may reflect thyroid immune responses. In validation, the model predicted progression to ophthalmopathy a median of roughly 6.1 months before onset, with approximately 68% sensitivity and almost 75% specificity. Sample size was not statistically predetermined, and investigators were not blinded to group allocation. In cross-validation, a model built on a 13 V-J signature told ophthalmopathy apart from stable hyperthyroidism with approximately 90% sensitivity and roughly 81% specificity, and in testing the same model reached 80%/75%.

Sequenced input: blood. The chain is made from TRBV28 and TRBJ2-7, with the D gene not clear enough to name. The receptor's source is a woman in her thirties or forties with Graves' ophthalmopathy. The CDR3: CASSSPSSDPYEQYF. The DNA sequence is given as TGTGCCAGCAGTTCCCCCTCGTCGGACCCCTACGAGCAGTACTTC. Where the CDR3 stops, the reference TRBV28 and TRBJ2-7 genes take over; the full variable domain is DVKVTQSSRYLVKRTGEKVFLECVQDMDHENMFWYRQDPGLGLRLIYFSYDVKMKEKGDIPEGYSVSREKKERFSLILESASTNQTSMYLCASSSPSSDPYEQYFGPGTRLTVT.